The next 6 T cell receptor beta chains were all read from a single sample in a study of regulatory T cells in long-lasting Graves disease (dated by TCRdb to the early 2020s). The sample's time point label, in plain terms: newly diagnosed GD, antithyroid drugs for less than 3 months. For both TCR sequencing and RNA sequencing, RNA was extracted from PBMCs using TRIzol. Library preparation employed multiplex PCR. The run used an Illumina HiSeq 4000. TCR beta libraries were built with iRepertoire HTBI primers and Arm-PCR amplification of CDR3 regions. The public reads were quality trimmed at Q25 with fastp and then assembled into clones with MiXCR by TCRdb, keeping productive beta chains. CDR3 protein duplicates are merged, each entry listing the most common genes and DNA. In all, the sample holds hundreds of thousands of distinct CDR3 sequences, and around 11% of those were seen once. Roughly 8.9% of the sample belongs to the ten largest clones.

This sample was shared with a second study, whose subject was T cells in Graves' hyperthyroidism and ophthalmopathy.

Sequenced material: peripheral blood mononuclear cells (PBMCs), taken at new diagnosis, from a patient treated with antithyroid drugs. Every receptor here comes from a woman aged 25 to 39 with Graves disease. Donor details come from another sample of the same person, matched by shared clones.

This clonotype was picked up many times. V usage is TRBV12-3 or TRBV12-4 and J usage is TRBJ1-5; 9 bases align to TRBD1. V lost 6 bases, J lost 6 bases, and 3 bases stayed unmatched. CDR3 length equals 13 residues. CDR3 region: CASRQGAGQPQHF. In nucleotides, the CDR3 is TGTGCCAGCAGACAGGGGGCCGGTCAGCCCCAGCATTTT.

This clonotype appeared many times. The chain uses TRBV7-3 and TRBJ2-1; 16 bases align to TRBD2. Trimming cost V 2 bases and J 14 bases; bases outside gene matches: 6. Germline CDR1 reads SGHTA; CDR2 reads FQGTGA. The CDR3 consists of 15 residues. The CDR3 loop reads CASSLQGLAGGPEFF. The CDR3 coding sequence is TGTGCCAGCAGCTTACAGGGACTAGCGGGAGGGCCGGAGTTCTTC.

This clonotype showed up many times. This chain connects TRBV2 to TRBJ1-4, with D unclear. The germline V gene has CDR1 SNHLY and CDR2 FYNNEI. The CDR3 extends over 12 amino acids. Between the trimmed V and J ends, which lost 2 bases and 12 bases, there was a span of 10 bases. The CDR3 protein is CASSERIYELFF. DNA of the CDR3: TGTGCCAGCAGTGAACGCATATACGAACTGTTTTTT.

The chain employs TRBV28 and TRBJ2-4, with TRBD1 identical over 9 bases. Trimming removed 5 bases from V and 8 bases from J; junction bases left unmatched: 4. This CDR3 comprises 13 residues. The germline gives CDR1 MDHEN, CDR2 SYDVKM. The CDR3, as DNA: TGTGCCAGCAGTGGACAGGGGATAGACATTCAGTACTTC. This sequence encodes CASSGQGIDIQYF.

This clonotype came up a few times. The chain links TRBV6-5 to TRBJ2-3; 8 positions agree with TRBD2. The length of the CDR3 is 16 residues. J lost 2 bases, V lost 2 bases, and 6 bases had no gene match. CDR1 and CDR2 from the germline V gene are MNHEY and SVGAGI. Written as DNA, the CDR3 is TGTGCCAGCAGTTACGAAAGCGGGAGCGTCACAGATACGCAGTATTTT. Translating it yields CASSYESGSVTDTQYF.

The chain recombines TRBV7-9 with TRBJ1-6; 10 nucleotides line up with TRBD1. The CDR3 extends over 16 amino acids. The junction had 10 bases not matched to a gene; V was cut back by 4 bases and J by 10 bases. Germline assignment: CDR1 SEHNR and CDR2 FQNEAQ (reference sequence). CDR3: CASSSRQGARGSPLHF. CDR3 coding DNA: TGTGCCAGCAGCTCAAGACAGGGGGCGAGAGGATCACCCCTCCACTTT. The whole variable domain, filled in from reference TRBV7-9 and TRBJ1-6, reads DTGVSQNPRHKITKRGQNVTFRCDPISEHNRLYWYRQTLGQGPEFLTYFQNEAQLEKSRLLSDRFSAERPKGSFSTLEIQRTEQGDSAMYLCASSSRQGARGSPLHFGNGTRLTVT.